The rows below give T cell receptor beta chains drawn from one sample of a study of cytomegalovirus exposure and HLA in healthy donors. Here immunoSEQ multiplex PCR was the method, and the copy in TCRdb shows in-frame clones only, minus some. The sample holds some 130,000 clones, 84% seen once. Sequencing input: PBMCs. The receptors stem from a woman in her twenties or thirties in good health and CMV-seronegative. CDR3s include the opening cysteine and the closing phenylalanine or tryptophan. D genes are given only for firm matches. Only part of the rows carry a size: once, few, many, or a class if the clone is expanded.

j_call d_call v_call clone_size cdr3_nt cdr3_aa
TRBJ1-2 TRBD1 TRBV19 NA TGTGCCAGTAGTATGACAGGGGACTATGGCTACACCTTC CASSMTGDYGYTF
TRBJ2-3 NA TRBV9 NA TGTGCCAGCAGCGTACGTCGCACAGATACGCAGTATTTT CASSVRRTDTQYF
TRBJ1-1 TRBD1 TRBV5-1 NA TGCGCCAGCAGCTCGCAGGGGGCCGGTGAAGCTTTCTTT CASSSQGAGEAFF
TRBJ2-2 NA TRBV5-1 NA TGCGCCATCCCAATCGAGAAAACAGGGCCAAACACCGGGGAGCTGTTTTTT CAIPIEKTGPNTGELFF
TRBJ1-2 TRBD1 TRBV5-1 NA TGCGCCAGCAGCCTGGGACAGGATTATAATGGCTACACCTTC CASSLGQDYNGYTF
TRBJ2-7 TRBD2 TRBV2 few TGTGCCGGCGGGGGTATTTTGCGGGGGGGCGGCTCCTACGAGCAGTACTTC CAGGGILRGGGSYEQYF
TRBJ1-4 NA TRBV5-1 NA TGCGCCAGCAGCTTGGCACTGGGTAGCGAAAAACTGTTTTTT CASSLALGSEKLFF
TRBJ1-5 NA TRBV28 NA TGTGCCAGCAGTTTGGGCGCACAGGGCGGCAATCAGCCCCAGCATTTT CASSLGAQGGNQPQHF
TRBJ2-5 NA TRBV5-6 NA TGTGCCAGCAGCCCCGGCGACAGTAGGAAAGAGACCCAGTACTTC CASSPGDSRKETQYF
TRBJ1-2 NA TRBV13 NA TGTGCCAGCGTCCCATCGGGGGGGGCCTATGGCTACACCTTC CASVPSGGAYGYTF
TRBJ1-1 NA TRBV2 once TGTGCCAGCACGGTTCTAGGGAACACTGAAGCTTTCTTT CASTVLGNTEAFF
TRBJ1-2 NA TRBV6-5 NA TGTGCCAGCAGTCTCAACGTAGGGGGAATAAATGGCTACACCTTC CASSLNVGGINGYTF
TRBJ1-2 NA TRBV29-1 NA TGCAGCGTTTCGGAGGGAGGGGGTAGGACCTATGGCTACACCTTC CSVSEGGGRTYGYTF
TRBJ1-3 NA TRBV7-9 NA TGTGCCAGCATCGTACAGGGAACTGGAAACACCATATATTTT CASIVQGTGNTIYF
TRBJ2-1 TRBD2 TRBV9 NA TGTGCCAGCCCTCGCCGTACCCTAGCGGGGGCCAATGAGCAGTTCTTC CASPRRTLAGANEQFF
TRBJ1-1 TRBD1 TRBV2 NA TGTGCCAGCAGGAGGGGACAGACCAACACTGAAGCTTTCTTT CASRRGQTNTEAFF
TRBJ2-1 TRBD2 TRBV27 few TGTGCCAGCAGTGTCACTAGCGGCCCGAACAATGAGCAGTTCTTC CASSVTSGPNNEQFF
TRBJ2-3 NA TRBV6-1 once TGTGCCAGCAGTGAAGTTCTAGATACGCAGTATTTT CASSEVLDTQYF
TRBJ2-2 TRBD1 TRBV5-1 NA TGCGCCAGCAGCACCAGGGGACAGGGGAACACCGGGGAGCTGTTTTTT CASSTRGQGNTGELFF
TRBJ1-6 NA TRBV7-2 NA TGTGCCAGCAGCCCAGGTGGCGTACCCCTCCACTTT CASSPGGVPLHF
TRBJ2-4 TRBD1 TRBV18 NA TGTGCCAGCTCACCAGGGGACAGGAGGGGAAACATTCAGTACTTC CASSPGDRRGNIQYF
TRBJ1-2 NA TRBV18 NA TGTGCCAGCTCACCTACTAGAGACTATGGCTACACCTTC CASSPTRDYGYTF
TRBJ2-7 NA TRBV9 NA TGTGCCAGCAGCGTAGCCAGCGGGGACACCTACGAGCAGTACTTC CASSVASGDTYEQYF
TRBJ1-6 TRBD1 TRBV2 NA TGTGCCAGCAGCATACAGGGGGCGGGGAATTCACCCCTCCACTTT CASSIQGAGNSPLHF
TRBJ2-7 NA TRBV11-2 NA TGTGCCAGCAGCTCCGACGGGACTCTTCAGTACTTC CASSSDGTLQYF
TRBJ2-2 TRBD2 TRBV19 NA TGTGCCACGAAGGGGACTAGCGGGGGTGTCGGGGAGCTGTTTTTT CATKGTSGGVGELFF
TRBJ1-1 TRBD1 TRBV19 NA TGTGCCAGTAGAGACAGGGTGCGTGAAGCTTTCTTT CASRDRVREAFF
TRBJ2-1 NA TRBV9 NA TGTGCCAGCAGCCCCGGGACTGCATCCTACAATGAGCAGTTCTTC CASSPGTASYNEQFF
TRBJ2-7 TRBD1 TRBV27 NA TGTGCCAGCACTCGACAGGGATTAGACGAGCAGTACTTC CASTRQGLDEQYF
TRBJ1-1 TRBD1 TRBV7-2 NA TGTGCCAGCAGCTTATGGACAGGAACGAACACTGAAGCTTTCTTT CASSLWTGTNTEAFF
TRBJ2-3 NA TRBV7-3 NA TGTGCCAGCAGCTTTATTACAGGGAATACGCAGTATTTT CASSFITGNTQYF
TRBJ2-2 NA TRBV2 few TGTGCCAGCAGTGTACAGGGTTCGACCACCGGGGAGCTGTTTTTT CASSVQGSTTGELFF
TRBJ2-7 NA TRBV7-8 NA TGTGCCAGCAGCTTAGTGAGGGAGTGGGGCGAGCAGTACTTC CASSLVREWGEQYF
TRBJ2-4 TRBD2 TRBV19 NA TGTGCCAGTACCGGCGCGGGGGGCATTCAGTACTTC CASTGAGGIQYF
TRBJ2-7 NA TRBV28 NA TGTGCCAGCAGTTTGGGGACAACGACCTACGAGCAGTACTTC CASSLGTTTYEQYF
TRBJ1-3 NA TRBV6-5 once TGTGCCAGCAGCTTACTAGACGGAAACACCATATATTTT CASSLLDGNTIYF
TRBJ2-7 NA TRBV5-6 NA TGTGCCAGCAGCGGGACCCTAACTAGGGGGAGCTCCTACGAGCAGTACTTC CASSGTLTRGSSYEQYF
TRBJ1-2 TRBD1 TRBV19 NA TGTGCCAGTAGGACAGGGGGCTTCGGCTACACCTTC CASRTGGFGYTF
TRBJ2-1 TRBD2 TRBV9 NA TGTGCCAGCAGCGCCAATAGCGGGGGGGCCACTGAGCAGTTCTTC CASSANSGGATEQFF
TRBJ1-1 NA TRBV11-2 NA TGTGCCAGCAGCCATTCCTTTGCTACGATGAACACTGAAGCTTTCTTT CASSHSFATMNTEAFF
TRBJ1-6 NA TRBV4-1 once TGCGCCAGCAGCCGGGACATTTCCAATTCACCCCTCCACTTT CASSRDISNSPLHF
TRBJ1-2 NA TRBV5-1 NA TGCGCCAGCAGCCCCTCCCCTAACTATGGCTACACCTTC CASSPSPNYGYTF
TRBJ2-2 NA TRBV2 NA TGTGCCAGCATCGACAGGCTAGGCGCCGGGGAGCTGTTTTTT CASIDRLGAGELFF
TRBJ2-3 NA TRBV9 NA TGTGCCAGCAGCGTAGTCCCGACTAGAGGGGATACGCAGTATTTT CASSVVPTRGDTQYF
TRBJ2-2 TRBD1 TRBV6-6 NA TGTGCCAGCACCGACCCGACAGGGGGTCAGACCGGGGAGCTGTTTTTT CASTDPTGGQTGELFF
TRBJ1-1 NA TRBV2 NA TGTGCCAGCGGACGACAGGAAGGCACTGAAGCTTTCTTT CASGRQEGTEAFF
TRBJ2-7 NA TRBV10-3 NA TGTGCCATCAGTGAACATCGAGAGCAGTACTTC CAISEHREQYF
TRBJ2-1 NA TRBV4-1 NA TGCGCCAGCAGCCAAGAAAGCGGATTGGGGAGGCCCCCCGACGATGAGCAGTTCTTC CASSQESGLGRPPDDEQFF
TRBJ1-1 NA TRBV29-1 once TGCAGCGTTGTGGCTAATCTAAGGGGCACTGAAGCTTTCTTT CSVVANLRGTEAFF
TRBJ2-5 NA TRBV4-1 NA TGCGCCAGCAGCCAAGATCAGGAAGAGACCCAGTACTTC CASSQDQEETQYF
TRBJ2-7 NA TRBV28 NA TGTGCCAGCAGTTTATGGGCGGGGGCTCTTCTGGAGCAGTACTTC CASSLWAGALLEQYF